This T cell receptor (beta chain) originates from a study of cytomegalovirus exposure and HLA in healthy donors (dated by TCRdb to about 2017). As for the study more broadly: An earlier analysis of 550 to 700 of the donors reported about 250 Gb of sequence data and around 120 million unique TCR beta sequences from 150 million to 200 million T cells. To study patterns of TCR occurrence, a later analysis re-analyzed previously published TCR beta repertoires from around 700 donors and added high-resolution HLA genotyping. Several DR-DQ haplotypes were treated as single units for association and clustering because of strong linkage in the cohort. The aim of the study was to test whether cataloging public T cell receptors could identify signatures of past pathogen exposure. A later genetic analysis used genome-wide SNP genotypes for about 65% of the 666 donors, treating that subset as a discovery cohort. Alongside the repertoire data, information on donor age, sex, ethnicity and CMV serostatus was compiled. The study used immunosequencing to profile the T cell repertoires of approximately 650 subjects and linked those repertoires to cytomegalovirus serostatus. In the later analysis, no new phenotypic data were used to find candidate immune exposures; instead, reliance was placed on TCR beta sequences and their occurrence across donors. Of the roughly 400 genotyped donors, around 81% fell in the genetic ancestry cluster associated with self-reported Caucasian donors. Across about 380 genotyped donors of the cohort, an average of about 240,000 unique TCR beta nucleotide sequences per donor were sequenced, and around 20% of those sequences were non-productive. All discovery cohort repertoires had been generated using a single sequencing platform. In an earlier analysis of 500 to 650 of the donors, high-throughput TCR beta sequencing was used to judge whether each TCR beta V gene segment behaved as functional or pseudogenic. A separate validation cohort of approximately 130 different subjects was used in addition to the approximately 700-subject first cohort. Typing coverage varied by locus: roughly 620-630 donors for A, B, C, DRB1 and DQB1; 500 to 550 for DQA1; some 610 for DPA1; around 490 for DPB1. To predict cytomegalovirus infection status, the study brought together high-throughput TCR immunosequencing, statistical association of individual TCRs with disease status, and machine learning. Class I and class II HLA loci were covered by the typing at four-digit resolution. Around 300 gigabases of sequencing data and approximately 80 million unique TCR sequences were included in an early release covering over 600 HLA-typed donors. The study at large found these results: In both the original and validation cohorts, the classifier was reported to diagnose cytomegalovirus status with high specificity and sensitivity. An association between a missense DCLRE1C variant and V-gene and J-gene trimming of TCR beta chains was found in a later genetic analysis and replicated in an independent cohort. Because counts were too low, seventeen rarely observed V segments, including chromosome 9 orphons, were excluded from the earlier analysis of some 540 of the donors. Because the 87-base-pair reads could not distinguish some IMGT-functional V segments, including TRBV6-2 and TRBV6-3, those segments were excluded. A further reported finding was that TCR beta sequences accurately predicted the HLA-A and HLA-B alleles for most subjects in the first cohort. Linkage disequilibrium might explain the correlated functional status among segregating V segments, but an unknown experimental factor could not be excluded. A group of highly shared sequence variants was considered likely to be a technical artifact of the sequencing pipeline. In a later analysis, several top co-occurrence clusters were reported to appear linked to parvovirus B19, influenza, CMV and Epstein-Barr virus. The cohort was sequenced for TCR beta chains only, and without alpha or paired-chain data the features that could be detected were limited. According to a later analysis, most CMV-associated TCR beta chains appeared to be HLA-restricted, and the HLA associations seemed to be driven largely by CMV exposure. HLA typing was unavailable for some donors at each locus, so association tests used only the typed subset. A later analysis found that HLA-associated TCR beta chains were more clonally expanded and had lower generation probabilities than equally common non-associated chains. Compared with the approximately 670-donor mean, donors in an Asian-associated ancestry cluster had fewer N-insertions in productive TCRs, according to a later genetic analysis. CMV serostatus was the only immune exposure information available for the cohort. The authors suggested that the approach could potentially be extended to other disease states and immunological phenotypes. In a later analysis, TCR association rates were found to vary across HLA loci, with the most associated TCRs seen for DRB1 alleles and the fewest for HLA-C alleles. In a later analysis, some 17,000 TCR beta sequences were associated with specific HLA alleles at a false discovery rate of 0.05. Sequencing depth was assumed to be roughly uniform across donors in the presence/absence analyses, though that assumption may not hold. The study gave a list of under 200 TCR beta chains associated with cytomegalovirus. Most TCR sequences were seen in very few donors, while some public TCRs were found in many individuals. In vitro tests confirmed that a few of the cytomegalovirus-associated TCR beta chains recognize cytomegalovirus antigens. When HLA alleles, especially DR and DQ, strongly co-occurred, attributing TCR associations to individual alleles was difficult. An earlier analysis of 450 to 750 of the donors showed that most TCR beta V segments appeared in productive rearrangements either about 87% or about 30% of the time, which broadly matched IMGT annotations.

The library was generated by the immunoSEQ multiplex PCR assay. The multiplex PCR relied on a mix of 60 forward primers for TCR Vbeta segments and 13 reverse primers for TCR Jbeta segments. A multiplex PCR assay on genomic DNA amplified the CDR3 region of rearranged TCR beta genes. The Illumina HiSeq System was used to sequence the amplified TCR beta libraries as 87-base-pair reads. In the authors' own workflow: In a later analysis, 70 million to 95 million unique TCR beta chains were counted across the approximately 640 repertoires, and about 10 million of these chains were shared by at least two donors. Raw reads were error-corrected and collapsed into unique sequences by a nearest-neighbor algorithm in which closely related sequences were merged to remove PCR and sequencing errors. Alignment of CDR3 sequences to IMGT reference sequences was used to assign V, D and J gene segments. For a sequence to be retained, a match of at least six nucleotides to both a V gene segment and a J gene segment was required. Rearrangements were classified as productive when the CDR3 lacked stop codons and remained in frame with V and J, and all other rearrangements were classified as non-productive. CDR3 was defined according to IMGT convention as the region running from the second conserved V-encoded cysteine to the conserved J-encoded phenylalanine. In an earlier analysis of roughly 580 of the donors, sequences lacking an unambiguous match to a single V gene segment were excluded. In an earlier analysis of 450 to 750 of the donors, a V segment was called functional when productive rearrangements were above 56.7%, and segregating when the standard deviation between donors exceeded 5%. A statistical classification framework was developed to diagnose cytomegalovirus status using the catalog of TCR beta chain sequences. In a later analysis, TCR nucleotide sequences were compared against IMGT/GENE-DB human TR gene sequences so that V and J genes could be assigned. A later analysis assigned CDR3 sequences and most-parsimonious VDJ recombination scenarios with the TCRdist pipeline. In a later analysis, each TCR beta chain was defined by its CDR3 amino acid sequence together with its V-gene family, and reads without a unique V-gene family were excluded. In a later analysis, nearly 600 highly shared, low-generation-probability nucleotide sequences were removed to address suspected cross-contamination and a sequencing artifact. For each public chain, a later analysis derived a clonal expansion index from normalized ranks of inferred template counts within each repertoire. In a later analysis, generation probabilities were computed using a VDJ recombination model fitted to out-of-frame rearrangements, and the results were checked against IGoR. A later analysis scored TCR-TCR, TCR-HLA and TCR-CMV co-occurrence with hypergeometric tests, applying a repertoire-size bias correction to TCR pairs. False discovery rates were estimated in a later analysis by permuting HLA or CMV assignments 20 times. In a later analysis, co-occurring TCRs were grouped using DBSCAN, with TCRdist sequence similarity added in when clustering inside HLA-allele-positive subsets. Co-occurrence clustering excluded repertoires with fewer than 30,000 or more than 120,000 public chains, plus five with anomalous nucleotide sharing. TCRdb took this table from immuneACCESS and kept in-frame rearrangements with V and J called. Such tables lack part of the clones; where checked against another copy, unresolved V genes explain under half of the gap, and the rest is unexplained. The D gene and trimming were derived from the DNA, and the V and J assignments and clone size from that table. Counted in this sample were some 77,000 clones; 80% of them appeared once. Approximately 29% of the sample comes from the top ten.

Comments on this clone: The antigen it binds to is not known. No base-level quality is on record; no much larger clone is a single base apart.

The V and J ends are trimmed by 11 bases and 4 bases, leaving 15 bases between them. CDR1 and CDR2 (SEHNR, FQNEAQ) derive from the germline V gene (reference sequence). Inclusive of the bounding cysteine and phenylalanine, the CDR3 is 13 residues long. The kept DNA is CDR3 alone, 39 bases in frame from the first base. In total, 666 healthy bone marrow donors made up the cohort. All cohort members were sampled while nominally healthy, although unrecorded immune exposures were likely present. The donor was CMV seropositive and was included in the group of 250 to 300 seropositive cohort members. Each donor provided a peripheral blood sample, and peripheral blood mononuclear cells were used for TCR beta sequencing. The Qiagen DNeasy Blood Extraction Kit was used to extract genomic DNA from the blood cell samples.

The chain couples TRBV7-9 to TRBJ2-1; no D gene can be assigned with confidence. The sequenced sample consisted of PBMCs. This sequence originates from a man over 45 in good health and CMV-seropositive. Here the CDR3 is given as CAPEAAQYNEQFF. The DNA is TGTGCCCCCGAGGCAGCCCAGTACAATGAGCAGTTCTTC.